What follows describes a single T cell receptor (beta chain). Its specificity is not known. This specimen comes from a study of a mutant IDH1 vaccine in newly diagnosed glioma. Noted time point: week 5, during vaccination. Topical imiquimod accompanied each vaccine dose, which consisted of 300 ug of mutant IDH1 20-mer peptide. Clones were read by immunoSEQ multiplex PCR, and TCRdb kept only the in-frame ones, dropping some. The repertoire holds 60,000 or so clones, with around 90% as singletons. The TCR was taken from a woman aged 40 to 50 with glioma. The sample here was PBMCs, taken from a glioma patient whose treatment included an IDH1 peptide vaccine.

The CDR3 region has the DNA TGTGCCAGTAGTATCGACAGAAAAGAAAAACTGTTTTTT. The encoded protein is CASSIDRKEKLFF. The rearrangement links TRBV19 to TRBJ1-4, with D perhaps TRBD1 (5 bases). The germline V and J ends were trimmed by 3 bases and 8 bases, with 10 bases remaining between them. Germline V gene sequence: CDR1 LNHDA, CDR2 SQIVND (reference sequence). The CDR3 consists of 13 residues.